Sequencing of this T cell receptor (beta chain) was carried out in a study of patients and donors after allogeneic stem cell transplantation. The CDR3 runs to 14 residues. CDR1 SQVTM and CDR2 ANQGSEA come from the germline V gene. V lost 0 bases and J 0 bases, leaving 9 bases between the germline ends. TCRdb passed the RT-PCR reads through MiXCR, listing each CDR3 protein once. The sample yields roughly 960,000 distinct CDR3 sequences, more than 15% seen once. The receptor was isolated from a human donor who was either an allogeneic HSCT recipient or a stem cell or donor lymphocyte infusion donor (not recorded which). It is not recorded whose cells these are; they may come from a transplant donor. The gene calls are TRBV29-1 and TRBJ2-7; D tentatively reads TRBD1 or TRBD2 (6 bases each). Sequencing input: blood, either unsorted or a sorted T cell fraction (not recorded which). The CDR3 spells CSVEDSGASYEQYF. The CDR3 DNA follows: TGCAGCGTTGAAGACTCGGGGGCCTCCTACGAGCAGTACTTC.